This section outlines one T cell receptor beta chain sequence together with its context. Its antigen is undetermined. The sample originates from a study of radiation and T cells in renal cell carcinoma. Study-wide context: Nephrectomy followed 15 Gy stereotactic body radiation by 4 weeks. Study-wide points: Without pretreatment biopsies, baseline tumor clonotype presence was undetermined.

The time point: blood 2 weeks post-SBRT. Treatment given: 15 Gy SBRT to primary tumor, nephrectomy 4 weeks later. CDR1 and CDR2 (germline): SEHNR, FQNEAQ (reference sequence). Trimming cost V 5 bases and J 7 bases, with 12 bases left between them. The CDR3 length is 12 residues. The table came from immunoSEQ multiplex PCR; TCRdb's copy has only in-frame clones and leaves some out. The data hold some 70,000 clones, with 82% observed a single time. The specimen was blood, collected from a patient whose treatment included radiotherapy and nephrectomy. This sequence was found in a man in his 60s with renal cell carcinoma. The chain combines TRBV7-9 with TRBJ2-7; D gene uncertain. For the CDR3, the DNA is TGTGCCAGCAGCCATGGCGTGGGTGAGCAGTACTTC. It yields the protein CASSHGVGEQYF.